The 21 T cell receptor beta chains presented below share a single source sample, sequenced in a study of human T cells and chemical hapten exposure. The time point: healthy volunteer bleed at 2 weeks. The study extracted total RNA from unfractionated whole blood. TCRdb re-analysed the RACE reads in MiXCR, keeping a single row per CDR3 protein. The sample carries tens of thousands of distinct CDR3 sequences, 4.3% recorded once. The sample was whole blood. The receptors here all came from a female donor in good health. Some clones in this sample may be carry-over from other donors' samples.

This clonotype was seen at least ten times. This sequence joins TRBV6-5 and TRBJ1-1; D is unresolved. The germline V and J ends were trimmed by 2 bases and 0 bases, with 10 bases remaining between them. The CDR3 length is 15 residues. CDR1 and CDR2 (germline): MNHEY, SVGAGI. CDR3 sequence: CASSYGRSMNTEAFF. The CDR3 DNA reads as TGTGCCAGCAGTTACGGGAGAAGCATGAACACTGAAGCTTTCTTT.

The CDR3 here is CASSGGGGTRHEQFF. Written as DNA, the CDR3 is TGTGCCAGCAGTGGGGGTGGCGGGACCCGGCATGAGCAGTTCTTC. V is TRBV2 and J is TRBJ2-1, with D maybe TRBD2 (6 bases). The V gene's germline CDR1 is SNHLY and CDR2 FYNNEI. The CDR3 loop spans 15 amino acids. V dropped 4 bases and J dropped 8 bases, with 18 bases sitting between them.

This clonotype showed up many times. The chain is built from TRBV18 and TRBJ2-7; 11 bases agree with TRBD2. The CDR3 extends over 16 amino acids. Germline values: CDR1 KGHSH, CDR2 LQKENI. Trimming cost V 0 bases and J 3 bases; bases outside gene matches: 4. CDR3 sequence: CASSPPSTSGGYEQYF. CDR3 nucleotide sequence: TGTGCCAGCTCACCACCGAGTACTAGCGGGGGCTACGAGCAGTACTTC.

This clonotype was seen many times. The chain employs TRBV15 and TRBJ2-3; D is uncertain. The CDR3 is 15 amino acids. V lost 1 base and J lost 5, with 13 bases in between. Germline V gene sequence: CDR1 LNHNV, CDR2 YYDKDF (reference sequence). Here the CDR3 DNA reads TGTGCCACCAGCAGAGTGGTGGGAAGAGGAGATACGCAGTATTTT. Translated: CATSRVVGRGDTQYF.

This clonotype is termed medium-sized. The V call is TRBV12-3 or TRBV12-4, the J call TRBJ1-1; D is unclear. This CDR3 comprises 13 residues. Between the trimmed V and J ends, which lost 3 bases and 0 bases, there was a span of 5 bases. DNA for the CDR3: TGTGCCAGCAGTTTTCGAATGAACACTGAAGCTTTCTTT. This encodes CASSFRMNTEAFF.

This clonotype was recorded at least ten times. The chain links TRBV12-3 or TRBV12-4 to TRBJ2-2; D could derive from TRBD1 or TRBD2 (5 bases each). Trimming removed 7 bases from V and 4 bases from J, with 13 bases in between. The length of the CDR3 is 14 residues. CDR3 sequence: CASTPGPRTGELFF. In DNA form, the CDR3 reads TGTGCCAGCACCCCGGGACCACGCACCGGGGAGCTGTTTTTT.

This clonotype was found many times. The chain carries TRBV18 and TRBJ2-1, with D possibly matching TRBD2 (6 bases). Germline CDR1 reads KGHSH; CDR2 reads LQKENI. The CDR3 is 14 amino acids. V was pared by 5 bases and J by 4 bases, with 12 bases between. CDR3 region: CASSGAGRYNEQFF. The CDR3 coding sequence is TGTGCCAGCTCAGGTGCGGGGAGGTACAATGAGCAGTTCTTC.

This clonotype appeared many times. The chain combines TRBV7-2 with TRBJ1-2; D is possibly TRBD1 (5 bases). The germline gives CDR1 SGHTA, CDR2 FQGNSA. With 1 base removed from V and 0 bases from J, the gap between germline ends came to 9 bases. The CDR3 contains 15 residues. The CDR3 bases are TGTGCCAGCAGCTTAGACGGGGGGACTAACTATGGCTACACCTTC. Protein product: CASSLDGGTNYGYTF.

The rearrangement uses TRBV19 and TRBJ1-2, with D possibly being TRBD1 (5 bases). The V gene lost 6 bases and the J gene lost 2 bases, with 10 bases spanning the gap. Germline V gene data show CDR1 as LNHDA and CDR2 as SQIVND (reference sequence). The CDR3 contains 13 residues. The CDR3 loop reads CASSRRGNYGYTF. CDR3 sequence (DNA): TGTGCCAGTAGCCGGCGGGGGAACTATGGCTACACCTTC. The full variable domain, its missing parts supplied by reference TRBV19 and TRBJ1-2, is DGGITQSPKYLFRKEGQNVTLSCEQNLNHDAMYWYRQDPGQGLRLIYYSQIVNDFQKGDIAEGYSVSREKKESFPLTVTSAQKNPTAFYLCASSRRGNYGYTFGSGTRLTVV.

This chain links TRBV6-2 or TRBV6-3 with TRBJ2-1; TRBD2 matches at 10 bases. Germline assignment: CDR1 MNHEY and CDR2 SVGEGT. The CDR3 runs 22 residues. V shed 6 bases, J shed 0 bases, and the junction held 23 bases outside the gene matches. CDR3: CASSPREKAGGPSFRSYNEQFF. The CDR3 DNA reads TGTGCCAGCAGCCCCAGAGAAAAAGCGGGGGGGCCTTCATTCCGCTCCTACAATGAGCAGTTCTTC.

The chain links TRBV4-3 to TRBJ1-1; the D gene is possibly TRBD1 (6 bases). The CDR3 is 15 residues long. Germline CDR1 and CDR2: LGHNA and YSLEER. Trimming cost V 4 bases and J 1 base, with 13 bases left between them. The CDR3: CASSPSEGGNTEAFF. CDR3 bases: TGCGCCAGCAGCCCATCGGAGGGGGGGAACACTGAAGCTTTCTTT.

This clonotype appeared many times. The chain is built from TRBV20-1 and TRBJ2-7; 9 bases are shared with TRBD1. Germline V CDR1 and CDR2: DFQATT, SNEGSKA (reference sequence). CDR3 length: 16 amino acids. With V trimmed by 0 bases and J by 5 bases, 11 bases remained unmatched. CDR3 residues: CSARDRKTGGLNEQYF. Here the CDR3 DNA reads TGCAGTGCTAGAGATAGAAAAACAGGGGGCCTCAACGAGCAGTACTTC.

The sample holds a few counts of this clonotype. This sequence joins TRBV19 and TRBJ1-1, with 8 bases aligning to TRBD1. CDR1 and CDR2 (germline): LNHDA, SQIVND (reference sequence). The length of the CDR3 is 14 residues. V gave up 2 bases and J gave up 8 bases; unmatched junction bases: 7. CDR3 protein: CASSISPRTGEAFF. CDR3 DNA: TGTGCCAGTAGTATATCGCCTCGGACAGGGGAAGCTTTCTTT.

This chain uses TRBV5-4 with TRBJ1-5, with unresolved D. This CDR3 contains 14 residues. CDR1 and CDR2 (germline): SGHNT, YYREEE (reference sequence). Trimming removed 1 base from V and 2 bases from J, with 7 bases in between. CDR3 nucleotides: TGTGCCAGCAGCTTGAACGGCCGCAATCAGCCCCAGCATTTT. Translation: CASSLNGRNQPQHF.

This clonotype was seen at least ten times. CDR3 sequence reads: CASSLSDYGYTF. In DNA, the CDR3 is TGTGCCAGCAGTTTATCCGACTATGGCTACACCTTC. This chain joins TRBV28 and TRBJ1-2; D gene unclear. This CDR3 has 12 amino acids. V lost 1 base to trimming and J lost 3 bases, with 3 bases between them. Germline-derived CDR1 and CDR2 are MDHEN and SYDVKM.

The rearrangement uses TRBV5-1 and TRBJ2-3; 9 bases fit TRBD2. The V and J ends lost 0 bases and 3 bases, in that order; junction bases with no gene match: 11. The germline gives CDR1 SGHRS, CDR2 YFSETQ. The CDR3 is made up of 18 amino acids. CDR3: CASSLVVAGELATDTQYF. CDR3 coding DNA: TGCGCCAGCAGCTTGGTGGTAGCGGGGGAGCTGGCGACAGATACGCAGTATTTT.

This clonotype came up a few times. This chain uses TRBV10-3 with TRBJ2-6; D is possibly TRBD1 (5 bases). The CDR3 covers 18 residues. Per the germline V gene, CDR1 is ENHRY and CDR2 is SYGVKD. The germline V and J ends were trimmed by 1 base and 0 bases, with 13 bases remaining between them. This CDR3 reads CAISEWVGAGSGANVLTF. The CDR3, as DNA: TGTGCCATCAGTGAGTGGGTAGGGGCTGGCTCTGGGGCCAACGTCCTGACTTTC.

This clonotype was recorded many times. CDR3 residues: CASSLAGSRISRNQPQHF. The CDR3 region has the DNA TGTGCCAGCAGCTTAGCCGGGTCAAGGATCTCACGCAATCAGCCCCAGCATTTT. The V and J genes are TRBV7-2 and TRBJ1-5; D is undetermined. CDR1 and CDR2 from the germline V gene are SGHTA and FQGNSA. The CDR3 is made up of 18 amino acids. V lost 0 bases to trimming and J lost 2 bases, with 17 bases between them.

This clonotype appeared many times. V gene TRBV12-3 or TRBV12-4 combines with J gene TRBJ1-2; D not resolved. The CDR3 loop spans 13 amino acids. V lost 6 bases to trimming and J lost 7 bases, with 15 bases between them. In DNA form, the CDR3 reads TGTGCCAGCAGGTCGCTTTTTTCCCGTGGCTACACCTTC. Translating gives CASRSLFSRGYTF.

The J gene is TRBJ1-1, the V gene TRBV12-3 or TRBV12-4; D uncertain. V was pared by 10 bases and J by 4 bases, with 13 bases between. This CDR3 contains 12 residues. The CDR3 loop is CATVEFSTEAFF. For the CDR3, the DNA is TGTGCCACCGTCGAATTCTCCACTGAAGCTTTCTTT.

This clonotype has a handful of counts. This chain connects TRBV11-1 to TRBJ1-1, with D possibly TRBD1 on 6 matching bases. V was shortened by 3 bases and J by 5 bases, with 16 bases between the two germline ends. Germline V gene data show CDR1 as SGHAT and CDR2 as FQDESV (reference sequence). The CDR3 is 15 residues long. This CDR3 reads CASSFPLQGGTEAFF. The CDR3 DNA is TGTGCCAGCAGCTTCCCCCTACAGGGAGGGACTGAAGCTTTCTTT.